This T cell receptor (beta chain) is drawn from a study of T cells in Graves' hyperthyroidism and ophthalmopathy. In this sample, this clonotype turned up many times. The CDR3 is 16 amino acids. CDR1 and CDR2 from the germline V gene are MDHEN and SYDVKM. Deletions cut 3 bases from V and 5 bases from J, with 19 bases between. Amplification yielded TCR beta CDR3 regions, with RNA transcripts as the source. A set of HTBI primers served as the primers for a first-round RT-PCR of the TCR CDR3. Each CDR3 protein is one row after TCRdb ran MiXCR on the multiplex PCR reads. The data show around 490,000 distinct CDR3 sequences, approximately 20% seen once.

The specimen sequenced was blood. The receptor's source is a man aged 40-49 years with Graves' ophthalmopathy. The V gene is TRBV28, the J gene TRBJ2-5; a weak D match, TRBD2 (6 bases). As DNA, the CDR3 is TGTGCCAGCAGTTTTGACCGTAGGAGGGCCTCGGAGACCCAGTACTTC. Its translation is CASSFDRRRASETQYF. The full variable domain, with the rest looked up from reference TRBV28 and TRBJ2-5, is DVKVTQSSRYLVKRTGEKVFLECVQDMDHENMFWYRQDPGLGLRLIYFSYDVKMKEKGDIPEGYSVSREKKERFSLILESASTNQTSMYLCASSFDRRRASETQYFGPGTRLLVL.